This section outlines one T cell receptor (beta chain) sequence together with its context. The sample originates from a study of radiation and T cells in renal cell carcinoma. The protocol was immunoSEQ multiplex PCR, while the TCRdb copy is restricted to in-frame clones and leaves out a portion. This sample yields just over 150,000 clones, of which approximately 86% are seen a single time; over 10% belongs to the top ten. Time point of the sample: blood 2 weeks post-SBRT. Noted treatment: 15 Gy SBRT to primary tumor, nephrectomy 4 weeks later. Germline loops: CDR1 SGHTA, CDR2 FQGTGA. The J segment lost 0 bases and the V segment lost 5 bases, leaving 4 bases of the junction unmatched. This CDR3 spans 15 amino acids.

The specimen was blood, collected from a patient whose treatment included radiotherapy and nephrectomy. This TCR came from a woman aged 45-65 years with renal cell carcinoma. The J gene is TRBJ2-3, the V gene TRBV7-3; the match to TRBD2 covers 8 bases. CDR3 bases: TGTGCCAGCAGCCCGGGAGGGACTAGCACAGATACGCAGTATTTT. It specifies CASSPGGTSTDTQYF.